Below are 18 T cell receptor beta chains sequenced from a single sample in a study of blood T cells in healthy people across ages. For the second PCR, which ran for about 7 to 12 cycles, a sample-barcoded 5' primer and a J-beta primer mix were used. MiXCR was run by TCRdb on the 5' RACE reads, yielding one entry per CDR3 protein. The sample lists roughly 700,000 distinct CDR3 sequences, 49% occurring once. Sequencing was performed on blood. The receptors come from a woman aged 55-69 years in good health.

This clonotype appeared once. Written as DNA, the CDR3 is TGCGCCAGCAGCCGCAGGACAGGGGAGCAAGAGACCCAGTACTTC. Translated, it gives CASSRRTGEQETQYF. The rearrangement links TRBV5-1 to TRBJ2-5; 9 bases are a match to TRBD1. The CDR3 extends over 15 amino acids. The germline V gene has CDR1 SGHRS and CDR2 YFSETQ. J gave up 2 bases and V 4 bases, and 6 bases lay outside the gene matches. Based on the CDR3 plus reference TRBV5-1 and TRBJ2-5, the full variable domain is KAGVTQTPRYLIKTRGQQVTLSCSPISGHRSVSWYQQTPGQGLQFLFEYFSETQRNKGNFPGRFSGRQFSNSRSEMNVSTLELGDSALYLCASSRRTGEQETQYFGPGTRLLVL.

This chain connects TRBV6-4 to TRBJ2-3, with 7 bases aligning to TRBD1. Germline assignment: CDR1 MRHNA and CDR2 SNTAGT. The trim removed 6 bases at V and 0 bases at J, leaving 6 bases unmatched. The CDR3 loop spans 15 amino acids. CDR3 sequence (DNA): TGTGCCAGCAGCTCCTCGGGACAGAGCACAGATACGCAGTATTTT. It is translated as CASSSSGQSTDTQYF.

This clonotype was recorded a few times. This chain's CDR3 is CASSEMRSSGSETDTQYF. In DNA form, the CDR3 reads TGTGCCAGCAGCGAAATGAGAAGTAGCGGGAGCGAGACAGATACGCAGTATTTT. The rearrangement joins TRBV7-2 to TRBJ2-3; 9 bases fit TRBD2. J gave up 3 bases and V 5 bases, and 15 bases lay outside the gene matches. Germline V gene lookup returns CDR1 SGHTA and CDR2 FQGNSA. CDR3 length equals 18 residues.

This CDR3 is CASSTHHRGSAKNIQYF. In nucleotides, the CDR3 is TGTGCCAGCAGTACCCATCACAGGGGATCAGCCAAAAACATTCAGTACTTC. This chain uses TRBV28 with TRBJ2-4, with TRBD1 matching 7 bases. Germline CDR1 MDHEN, CDR2 SYDVKM. CDR3 length: 17 amino acids. With 5 bases clipped from V and 0 bases from J, the junction kept 10 bases outside the gene matches.

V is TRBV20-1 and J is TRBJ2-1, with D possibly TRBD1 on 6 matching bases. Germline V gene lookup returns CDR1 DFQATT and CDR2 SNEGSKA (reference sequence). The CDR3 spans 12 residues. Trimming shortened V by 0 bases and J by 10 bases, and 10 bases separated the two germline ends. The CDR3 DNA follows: TGCAGTGCTAGAGATCGAGGACAGGAGCAGTTCTTC. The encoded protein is CSARDRGQEQFF.

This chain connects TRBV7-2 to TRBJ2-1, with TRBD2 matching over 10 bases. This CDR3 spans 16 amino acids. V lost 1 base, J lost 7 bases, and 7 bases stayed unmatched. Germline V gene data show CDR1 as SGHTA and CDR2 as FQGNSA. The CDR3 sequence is CASSLGLAGAGNEQFF. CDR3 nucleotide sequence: TGTGCCAGCAGCTTAGGCCTAGCGGGAGCAGGGAATGAGCAGTTCTTC.

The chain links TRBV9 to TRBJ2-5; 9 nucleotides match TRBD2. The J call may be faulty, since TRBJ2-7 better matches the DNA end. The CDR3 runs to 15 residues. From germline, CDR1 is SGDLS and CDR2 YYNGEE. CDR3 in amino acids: CASSVGTSGLYEQYF. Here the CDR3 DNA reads TGTGCCAGCAGCGTAGGAACTAGCGGGCTTTACGAGCAGTACTTC.

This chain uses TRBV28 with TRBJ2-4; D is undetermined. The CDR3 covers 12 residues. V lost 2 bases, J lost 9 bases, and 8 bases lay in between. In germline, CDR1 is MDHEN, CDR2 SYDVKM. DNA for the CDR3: TGTGCCAGCAGTTTAGTACCCGGCATTCAGTACTTC. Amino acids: CASSLVPGIQYF.

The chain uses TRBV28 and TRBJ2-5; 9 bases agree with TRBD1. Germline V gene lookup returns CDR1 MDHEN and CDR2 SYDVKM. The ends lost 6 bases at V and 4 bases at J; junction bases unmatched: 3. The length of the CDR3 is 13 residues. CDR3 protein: CASRGTGRETQYF. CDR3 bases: TGTGCCAGCAGAGGGACAGGGAGAGAGACCCAGTACTTC.

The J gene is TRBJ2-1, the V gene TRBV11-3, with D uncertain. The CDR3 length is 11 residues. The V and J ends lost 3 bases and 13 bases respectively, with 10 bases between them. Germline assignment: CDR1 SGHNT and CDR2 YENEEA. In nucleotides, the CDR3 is TGTGCCAGCAGCTTTAACGGGCCACAGTTCTTC. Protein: CASSFNGPQFF.

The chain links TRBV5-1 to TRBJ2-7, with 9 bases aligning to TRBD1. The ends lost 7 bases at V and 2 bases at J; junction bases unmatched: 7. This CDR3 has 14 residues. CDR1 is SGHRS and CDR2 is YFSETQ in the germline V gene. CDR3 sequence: CASRRQGGTYEQYF. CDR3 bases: TGCGCCAGCCGAAGACAGGGGGGAACCTACGAGCAGTACTTC.

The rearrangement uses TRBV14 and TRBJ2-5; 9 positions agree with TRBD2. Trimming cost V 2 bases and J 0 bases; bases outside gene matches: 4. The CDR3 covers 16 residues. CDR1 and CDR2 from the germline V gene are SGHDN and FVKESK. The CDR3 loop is CASSQFLAGYQETQYF. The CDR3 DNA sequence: TGTGCCAGCAGCCAATTCCTAGCGGGGTACCAAGAGACCCAGTACTTC.

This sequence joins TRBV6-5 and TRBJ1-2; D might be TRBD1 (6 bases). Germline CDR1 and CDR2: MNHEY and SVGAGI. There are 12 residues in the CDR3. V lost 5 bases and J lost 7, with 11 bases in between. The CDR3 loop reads CASSPSTGGYTF. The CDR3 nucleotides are TGTGCCAGCAGTCCTTCGACAGGTGGCTACACCTTC.

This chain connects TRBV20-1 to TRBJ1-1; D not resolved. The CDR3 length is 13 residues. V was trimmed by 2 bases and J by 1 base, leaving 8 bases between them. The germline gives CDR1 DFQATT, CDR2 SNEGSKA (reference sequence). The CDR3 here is CSARPIGNTEAFF. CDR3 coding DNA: TGCAGTGCTAGACCAATTGGGAACACTGAAGCTTTCTTT.

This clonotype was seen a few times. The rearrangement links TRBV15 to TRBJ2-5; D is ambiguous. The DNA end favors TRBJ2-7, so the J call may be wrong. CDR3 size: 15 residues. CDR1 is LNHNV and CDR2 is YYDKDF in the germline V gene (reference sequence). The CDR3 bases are TGTGCCACCAGCAGAGGCGGCCTCCGACCTTACGAGCAGTACTTC. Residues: CATSRGGLRPYEQYF.

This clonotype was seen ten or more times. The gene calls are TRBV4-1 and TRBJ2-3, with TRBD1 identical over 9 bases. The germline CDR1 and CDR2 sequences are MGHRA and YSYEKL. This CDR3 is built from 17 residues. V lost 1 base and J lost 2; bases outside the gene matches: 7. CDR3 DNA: TGCGCCAGCAGCCAAGCTCCTGGGACAGGGACCACAGATACGCAGTATTTT. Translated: CASSQAPGTGTTDTQYF.

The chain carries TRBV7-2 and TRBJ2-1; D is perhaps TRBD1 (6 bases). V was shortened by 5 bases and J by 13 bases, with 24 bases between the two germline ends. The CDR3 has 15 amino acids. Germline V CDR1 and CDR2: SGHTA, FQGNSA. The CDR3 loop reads CASSTGQPRVETQFF. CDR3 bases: TGTGCCAGCAGCACCGGACAGCCCAGGGTGGAGACCCAGTTCTTC.

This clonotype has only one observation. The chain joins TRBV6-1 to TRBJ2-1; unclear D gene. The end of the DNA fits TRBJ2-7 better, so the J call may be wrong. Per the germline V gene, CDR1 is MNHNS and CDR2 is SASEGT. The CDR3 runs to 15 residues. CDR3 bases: TGTGCCAGCACCTCCCAGCGTCTCTCCTACAATGAGCAGTACTTC. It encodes CASTSQRLSYNEQYF.